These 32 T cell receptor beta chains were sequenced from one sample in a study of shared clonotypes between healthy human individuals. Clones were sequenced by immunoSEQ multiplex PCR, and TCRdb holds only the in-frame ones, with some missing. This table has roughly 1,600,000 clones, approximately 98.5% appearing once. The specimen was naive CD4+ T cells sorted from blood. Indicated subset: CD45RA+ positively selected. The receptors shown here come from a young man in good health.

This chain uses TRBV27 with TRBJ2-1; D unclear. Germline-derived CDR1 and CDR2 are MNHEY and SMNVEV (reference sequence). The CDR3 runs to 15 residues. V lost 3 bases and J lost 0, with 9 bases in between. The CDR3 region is CASSFGKSSYNEQFF. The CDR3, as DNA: TGTGCCAGCAGTTTTGGAAAGAGCTCCTACAATGAGCAGTTCTTC.

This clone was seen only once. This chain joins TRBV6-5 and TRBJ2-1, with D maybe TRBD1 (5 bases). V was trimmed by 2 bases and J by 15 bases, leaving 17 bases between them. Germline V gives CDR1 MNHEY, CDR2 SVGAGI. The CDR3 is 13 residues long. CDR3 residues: CASSYTPQAGRFF. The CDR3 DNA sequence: TGTGCCAGCAGTTACACCCCCCAGGCAGGGCGGTTCTTC.

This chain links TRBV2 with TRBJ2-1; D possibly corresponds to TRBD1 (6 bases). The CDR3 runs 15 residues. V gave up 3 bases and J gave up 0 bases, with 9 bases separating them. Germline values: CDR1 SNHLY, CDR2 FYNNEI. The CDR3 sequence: CASSDGGLSYNEQFF. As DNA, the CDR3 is TGTGCCAGCAGTGATGGGGGCCTCTCCTACAATGAGCAGTTCTTC.

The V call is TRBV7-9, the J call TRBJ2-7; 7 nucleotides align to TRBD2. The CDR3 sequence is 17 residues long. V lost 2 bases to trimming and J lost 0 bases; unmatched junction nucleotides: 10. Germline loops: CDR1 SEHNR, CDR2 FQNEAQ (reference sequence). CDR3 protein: CASSLPPSSGRSYEQYF. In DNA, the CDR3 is TGTGCCAGCAGCTTACCGCCGAGTAGCGGGCGCTCCTACGAGCAGTACTTC.

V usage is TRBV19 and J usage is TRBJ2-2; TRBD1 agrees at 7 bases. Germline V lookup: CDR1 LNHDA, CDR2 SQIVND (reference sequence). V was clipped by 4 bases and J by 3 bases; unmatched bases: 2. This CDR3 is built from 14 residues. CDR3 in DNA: TGTGCCAGTAGTAGACAGGGACACACCGGGGAGCTGTTTTTT. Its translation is CASSRQGHTGELFF. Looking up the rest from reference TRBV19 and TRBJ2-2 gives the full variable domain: DGGITQSPKYLFRKEGQNVTLSCEQNLNHDAMYWYRQDPGQGLRLIYYSQIVNDFQKGDIAEGYSVSREKKESFPLTVTSAQKNPTAFYLCASSRQGHTGELFFGEGSRLTVL.

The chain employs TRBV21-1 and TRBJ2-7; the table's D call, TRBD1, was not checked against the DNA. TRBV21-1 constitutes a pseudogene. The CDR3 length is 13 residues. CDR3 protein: CASSKQGPYEQYF. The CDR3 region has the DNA TGTGCCAGCAGCAAACAGGGCCCCTACGAGCAGTACTTC.

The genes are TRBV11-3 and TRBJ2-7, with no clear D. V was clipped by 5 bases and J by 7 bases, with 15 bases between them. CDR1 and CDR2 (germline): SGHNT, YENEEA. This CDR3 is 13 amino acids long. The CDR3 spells CASSQAVTGEQYF. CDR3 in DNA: TGTGCCAGCAGCCAGGCGGTCACGGGTGAGCAGTACTTC.

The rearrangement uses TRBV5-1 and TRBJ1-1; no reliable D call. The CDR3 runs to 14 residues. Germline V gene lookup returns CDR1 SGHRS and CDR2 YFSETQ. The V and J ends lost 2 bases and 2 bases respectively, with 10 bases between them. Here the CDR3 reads CASSLPGFNTEAFF. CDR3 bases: TGCGCCAGCAGCTTACCAGGATTCAACACTGAAGCTTTCTTT.

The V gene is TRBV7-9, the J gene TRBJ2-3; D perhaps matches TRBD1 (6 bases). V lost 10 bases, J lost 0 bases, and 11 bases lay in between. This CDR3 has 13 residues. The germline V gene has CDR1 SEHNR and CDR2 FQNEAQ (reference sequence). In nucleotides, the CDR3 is TGTGCCATTAAGGGGGTTAGCACAGATACGCAGTATTTT. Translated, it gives CAIKGVSTDTQYF.

The CDR3 region is CAGSRFGQGLYYEQYF. The CDR3 nucleotides are TGTGCCGGGTCCCGTTTCGGACAGGGTTTATACTACGAGCAGTACTTC. This chain connects TRBV7-9 to TRBJ2-7; 8 bases are shared with TRBD1. V shed 11 bases and J 3 bases; nucleotides not matched to a gene: 18. Per germline, CDR1 SEHNR and CDR2 FQNEAQ (reference sequence). The CDR3 spans 16 residues.

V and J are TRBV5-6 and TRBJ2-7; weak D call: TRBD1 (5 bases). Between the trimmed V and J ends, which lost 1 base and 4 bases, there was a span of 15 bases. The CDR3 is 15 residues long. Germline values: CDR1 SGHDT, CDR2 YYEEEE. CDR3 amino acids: CASSLFRVYQYEQYF. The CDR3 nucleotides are TGTGCCAGCAGCTTGTTCAGGGTGTACCAGTACGAGCAGTACTTC.

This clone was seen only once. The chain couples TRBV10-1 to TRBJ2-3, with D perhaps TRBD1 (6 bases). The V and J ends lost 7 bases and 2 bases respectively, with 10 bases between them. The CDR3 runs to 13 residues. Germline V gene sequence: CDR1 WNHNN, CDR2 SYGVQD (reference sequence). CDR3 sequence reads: CASNGQLTDTQYF. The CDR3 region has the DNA TGCGCCAGCAACGGACAGCTCACAGATACGCAGTATTTT.

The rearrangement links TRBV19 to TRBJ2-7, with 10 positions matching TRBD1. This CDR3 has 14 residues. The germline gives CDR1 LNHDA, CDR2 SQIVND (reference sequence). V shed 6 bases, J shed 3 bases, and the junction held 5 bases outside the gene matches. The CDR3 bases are TGTGCCAGTAGCCGACAGGGGGCGAACTACGAGCAGTACTTC. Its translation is CASSRQGANYEQYF.

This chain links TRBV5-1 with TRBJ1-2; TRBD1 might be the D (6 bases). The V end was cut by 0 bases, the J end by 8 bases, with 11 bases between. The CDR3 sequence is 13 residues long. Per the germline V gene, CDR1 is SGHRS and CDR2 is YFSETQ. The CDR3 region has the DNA TGCGCCAGCAGCTTGGCAGGGGATCACGGCTACACCTTC. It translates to CASSLAGDHGYTF.

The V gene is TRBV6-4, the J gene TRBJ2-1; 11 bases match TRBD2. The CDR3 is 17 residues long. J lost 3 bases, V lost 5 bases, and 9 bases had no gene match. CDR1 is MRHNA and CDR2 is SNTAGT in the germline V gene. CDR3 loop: CASSPVGTSGLYNEQFF. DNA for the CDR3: TGTGCCAGCAGTCCCGTAGGGACTAGCGGCCTCTACAATGAGCAGTTCTTC.

CDR3 DNA sequence: TGTGCCAGCAGCTTGGAGGCGGGACGAGAGACCCAGTACTTC. Encoded protein: CASSLEAGRETQYF. The genes are TRBV5-8 and TRBJ2-5; tentatively, D is TRBD2 (6 bases). Germline CDR1 is SGHTS and CDR2 is YDEGEE. V lost 0 bases and J lost 4, with 10 bases in between. The CDR3 spans 14 residues. The whole variable domain, remainder taken from reference TRBV5-8 and TRBJ2-5, is EAGVTQSPTHLIKTRGQQATLRCSPISGHTSVYWYQQALGLGLQFLLWYDEGEERNRGNFPPRFSGRQFPNYSSELNVNALELEDSALYLCASSLEAGRETQYFGPGTRLLVL.

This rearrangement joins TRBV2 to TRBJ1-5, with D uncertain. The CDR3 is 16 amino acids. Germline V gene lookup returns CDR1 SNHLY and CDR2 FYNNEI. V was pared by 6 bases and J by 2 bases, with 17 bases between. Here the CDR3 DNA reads TGTGCCAGCAGGCTAAGATGGGATGGCGGCAATCAGCCCCAGCATTTT. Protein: CASRLRWDGGNQPQHF.

CDR3 amino acids: CASSESAGREGNIQYF. The DNA for the CDR3 is TGTGCCAGCAGCGAGTCCGCCGGGCGGGAGGGGAACATTCAGTACTTC. This sequence joins TRBV9 and TRBJ2-4; 9 bases are shared with TRBD2. With V trimmed by 3 bases and J by 7 bases, 11 bases remained unmatched. The CDR3 extends over 16 amino acids. Per the germline V gene, CDR1 is SGDLS and CDR2 is YYNGEE.

The CDR3, as DNA: TGTGCCAGCAGTTACTCGGAGGTTAACTCTGGAAACACCATATATTTT. The encoded protein is CASSYSEVNSGNTIYF. The chain recombines TRBV6-5 with TRBJ1-3, with D uncertain. Germline V CDR1 and CDR2: MNHEY, SVGAGI. Trimming took off 0 bases at V and 0 bases at J, with 9 bases between the two ends. The CDR3 extends over 16 amino acids.

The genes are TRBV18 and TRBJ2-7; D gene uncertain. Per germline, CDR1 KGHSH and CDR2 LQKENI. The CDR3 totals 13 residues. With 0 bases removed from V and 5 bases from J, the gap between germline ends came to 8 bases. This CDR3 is CASSPPLSNEQYF. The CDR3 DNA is TGTGCCAGCTCACCACCGTTGAGCAACGAGCAGTACTTC.

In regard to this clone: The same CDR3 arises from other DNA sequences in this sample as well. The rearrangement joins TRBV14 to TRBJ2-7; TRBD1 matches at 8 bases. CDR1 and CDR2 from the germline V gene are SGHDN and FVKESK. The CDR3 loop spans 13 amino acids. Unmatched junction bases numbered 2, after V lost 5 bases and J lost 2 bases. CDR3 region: CASSWTGPYEQYF. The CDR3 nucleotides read TGTGCCAGCAGCTGGACAGGGCCCTACGAGCAGTACTTC.

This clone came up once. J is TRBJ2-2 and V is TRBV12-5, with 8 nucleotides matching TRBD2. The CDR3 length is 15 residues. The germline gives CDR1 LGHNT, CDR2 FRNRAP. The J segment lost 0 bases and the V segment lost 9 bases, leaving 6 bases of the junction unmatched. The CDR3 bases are TGTGCTAGCTCCCCGGGACTAGCGAACACCGGGGAGCTGTTTTTT. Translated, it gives CASSPGLANTGELFF.

CDR3 coding DNA: TGTGCCATCAGCCTGGACAGGGCGAACACCGGGGAGCTGTTTTTT. As protein: CAISLDRANTGELFF. The chain is built from TRBV10-3 and TRBJ2-2; 8 bases align to TRBD1. The CDR3 extends over 15 amino acids. Germline CDR1 is ENHRY and CDR2 is SYGVKD. Unmatched junction bases numbered 3, after V lost 6 bases and J lost 0 bases.

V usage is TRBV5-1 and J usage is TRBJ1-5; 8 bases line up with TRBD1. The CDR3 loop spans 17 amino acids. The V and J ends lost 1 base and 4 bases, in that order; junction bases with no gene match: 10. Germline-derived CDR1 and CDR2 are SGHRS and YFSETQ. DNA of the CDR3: TGCGCCAGCAGCTTGTCTAGAAGGACAGGGAAAAATCAGCCCCAGCATTTT. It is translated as CASSLSRRTGKNQPQHF.

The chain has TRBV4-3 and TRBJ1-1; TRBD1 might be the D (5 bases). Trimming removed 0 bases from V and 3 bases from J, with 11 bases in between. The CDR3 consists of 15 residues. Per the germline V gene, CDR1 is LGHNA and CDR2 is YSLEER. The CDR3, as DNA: TGCGCCAGCAGCCAAGAAGCGCGGGGCCACACTGAAGCTTTCTTT. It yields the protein CASSQEARGHTEAFF.

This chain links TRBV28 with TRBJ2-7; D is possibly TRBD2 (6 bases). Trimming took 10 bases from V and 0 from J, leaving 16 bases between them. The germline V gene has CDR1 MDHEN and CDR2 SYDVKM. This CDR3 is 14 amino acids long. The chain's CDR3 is CATGTPDASYEQYF. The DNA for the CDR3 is TGTGCCACCGGGACTCCTGACGCCTCCTACGAGCAGTACTTC.

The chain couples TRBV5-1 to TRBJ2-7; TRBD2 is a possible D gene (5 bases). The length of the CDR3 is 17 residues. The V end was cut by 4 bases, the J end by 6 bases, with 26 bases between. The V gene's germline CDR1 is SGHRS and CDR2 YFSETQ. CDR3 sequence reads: CASSPARRPDLQVEQYF. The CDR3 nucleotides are TGCGCCAGCAGCCCCGCCCGCCGCCCGGACTTACAAGTCGAGCAGTACTTC.

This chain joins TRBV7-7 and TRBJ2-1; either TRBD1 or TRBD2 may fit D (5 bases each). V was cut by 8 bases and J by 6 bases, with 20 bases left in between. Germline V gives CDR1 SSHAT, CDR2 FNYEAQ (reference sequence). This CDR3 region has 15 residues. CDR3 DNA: TGTGCCAGCGGGGTCGGGACCCCGCCCGGCAATGAGCAGTTCTTC. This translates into CASGVGTPPGNEQFF.

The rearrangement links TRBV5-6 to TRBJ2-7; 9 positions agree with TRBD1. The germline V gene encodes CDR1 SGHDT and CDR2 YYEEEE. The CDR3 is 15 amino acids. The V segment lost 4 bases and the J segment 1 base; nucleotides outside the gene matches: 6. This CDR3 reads CASSPPGQGSYEQYF. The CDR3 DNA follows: TGTGCCAGCAGCCCGCCGGGACAGGGTTCCTACGAGCAGTACTTC. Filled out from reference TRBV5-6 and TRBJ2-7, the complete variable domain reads DAGVTQSPTHLIKTRGQQVTLRCSPKSGHDTVSWYQQALGQGPQFIFQYYEEEERQRGNFPDRFSGHQFPNYSSELNVNALLLGDSALYLCASSPPGQGSYEQYFGPGTRLTVT.

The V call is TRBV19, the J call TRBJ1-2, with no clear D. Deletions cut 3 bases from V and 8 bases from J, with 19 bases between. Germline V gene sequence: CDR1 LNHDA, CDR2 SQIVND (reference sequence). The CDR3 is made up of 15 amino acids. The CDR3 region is CASSILGSFAPGYTF. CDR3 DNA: TGTGCCAGTAGTATTTTGGGCTCGTTTGCACCGGGCTACACCTTC.

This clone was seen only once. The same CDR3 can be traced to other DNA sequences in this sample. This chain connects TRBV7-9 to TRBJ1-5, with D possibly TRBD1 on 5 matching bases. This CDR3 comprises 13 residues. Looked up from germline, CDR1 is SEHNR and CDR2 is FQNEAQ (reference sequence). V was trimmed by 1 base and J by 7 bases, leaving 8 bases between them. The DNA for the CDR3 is TGTGCCAGCAGCTTAGAAAGGGGCCAGCCCCAGCATTTT. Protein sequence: CASSLERGQPQHF. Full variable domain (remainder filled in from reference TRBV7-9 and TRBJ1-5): DTGVSQNPRHKITKRGQNVTFRCDPISEHNRLYWYRQTLGQGPEFLTYFQNEAQLEKSRLLSDRFSAERPKGSFSTLEIQRTEQGDSAMYLCASSLERGQPQHFGDGTRLSIL.

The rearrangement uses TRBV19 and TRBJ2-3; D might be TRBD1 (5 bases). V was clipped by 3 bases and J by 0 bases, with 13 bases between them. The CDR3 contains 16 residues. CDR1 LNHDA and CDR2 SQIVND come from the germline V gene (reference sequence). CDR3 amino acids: CASSIHQGASTDTQYF. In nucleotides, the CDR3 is TGTGCCAGTAGTATCCACCAGGGCGCTAGCACAGATACGCAGTATTTT. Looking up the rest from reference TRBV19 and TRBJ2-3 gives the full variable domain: DGGITQSPKYLFRKEGQNVTLSCEQNLNHDAMYWYRQDPGQGLRLIYYSQIVNDFQKGDIAEGYSVSREKKESFPLTVTSAQKNPTAFYLCASSIHQGASTDTQYFGPGTRLTVL.